The 7 T cell receptor beta chains listed next were all sequenced from one sample in a study of cytotoxic CD8 clonotypes in ibrutinib-treated CLL. Only in-frame clones appear in the TCRdb table, and some are missing; sequencing was by immunoSEQ multiplex PCR. The sample has about 130,000 clones; approximately 83% are singletons. The source material was PBMCs, sampled after 24 months of ibrutinib treatment. These receptors were obtained from a human donor with chronic lymphocytic leukemia.

V is TRBV19 and J is TRBJ1-6; D not resolved. The CDR3 spans 14 residues. The germline CDR1 and CDR2 sequences are LNHDA and SQIVND (reference sequence). Trimming took off 6 bases at V and 3 bases at J, with 9 bases between the two ends. Here the CDR3 reads CASRSKNYNSPLHF. Here the CDR3 DNA reads TGTGCCAGTAGAAGCAAGAACTATAATTCACCCCTCCACTTT.

Only one count was recorded for this clone. The chain uses TRBV7-9 and TRBJ2-5; 7 bases align to TRBD2. The better agreement between TRBJ2-7 and the DNA end casts doubt on the J call. In germline, CDR1 is SEHNR, CDR2 FQNEAQ (reference sequence). This CDR3 contains 13 residues. This CDR3 is CALGRAPGDEQYF. Written as DNA, the CDR3 is TGTGCCCTGGGGAGGGCCCCTGGGGACGAGCAGTACTTC.

The chain carries TRBV5-1 and TRBJ2-5; D unclear. Germline CDR1 reads SGHRS; CDR2 reads YFSETQ. The CDR3 covers 16 residues. V gave up 4 bases and J gave up 1 base, with 17 bases separating them. Here the CDR3 DNA reads TGCGCCAGCAGCAGCTCGCGGACCCCTACCCAAGAGACCCAGTACTTC. Encoded protein: CASSSSRTPTQETQYF.

There are a few counts of this clone. This chain links TRBV28 with TRBJ1-5; 8 nucleotides match TRBD1. Trimming cost V 9 bases and J 3 bases; bases outside gene matches: 4. Germline V gene data show CDR1 as MDHEN and CDR2 as SYDVKM. There are 13 residues in the CDR3. The CDR3 DNA reads TGTGCCAGTCGGGACAGGCCCAATCAGCCCCAGCATTTT. It codes for CASRDRPNQPQHF.

CDR3 DNA sequence: TGTGCCAGAAGCTTGGTCGGCAGGGGCAACGAGCAGTACTTC. Protein sequence: CARSLVGRGNEQYF. The chain joins TRBV5-3 to TRBJ2-7, with D possibly being TRBD1 (6 bases). TRBV5-3 is classed as an ORF, of uncertain function. CDR3 size: 14 residues. V gave up 0 bases and J gave up 5 bases, with 12 bases separating them.

The gene calls are TRBV6-5 and TRBJ1-6; tentatively, D is TRBD1 (5 bases). Trimming took 6 bases from V and 5 from J, leaving 14 bases between them. The CDR3 extends over 15 amino acids. CDR1 MNHEY and CDR2 SVGAGI come from the germline V gene. CDR3: CASRTTVSNNSPLHF. The CDR3 nucleotides are TGTGCCAGCAGAACGACAGTTAGTAATAATTCACCCCTCCACTTT.

CDR3 DNA: TGTGCCATCAGTGGGGCAGGCGGGTCACCCCTCCACTTT. This encodes CAISGAGGSPLHF. The chain carries TRBV10-3 and TRBJ1-6; D unclear. The CDR3 sequence is 13 residues long. The V end lost 4 bases, the J end lost 10 bases, and 11 bases lay between the germline ends. Germline-derived CDR1 and CDR2 are ENHRY and SYGVKD.